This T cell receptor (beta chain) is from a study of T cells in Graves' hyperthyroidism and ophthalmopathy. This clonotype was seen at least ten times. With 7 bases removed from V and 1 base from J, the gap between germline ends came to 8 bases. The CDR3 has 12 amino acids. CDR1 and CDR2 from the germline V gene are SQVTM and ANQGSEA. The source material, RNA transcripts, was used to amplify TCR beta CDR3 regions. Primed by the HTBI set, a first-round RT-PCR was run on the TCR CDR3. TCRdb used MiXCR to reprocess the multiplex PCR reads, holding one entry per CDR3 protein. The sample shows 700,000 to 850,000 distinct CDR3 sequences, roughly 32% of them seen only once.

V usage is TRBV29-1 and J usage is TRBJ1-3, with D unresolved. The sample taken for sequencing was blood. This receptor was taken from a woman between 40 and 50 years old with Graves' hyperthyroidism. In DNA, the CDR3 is TGCAGCGCCTGGAATTCTGGAAACACCATATATTTT. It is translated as CSAWNSGNTIYF.